A selection of T cell receptor beta chains follows, all from one sample in a study of T cell responses to AZD1222 COVID-19 vaccine. The table came from immunoSEQ multiplex PCR; TCRdb's copy has only in-frame clones and leaves some out. The sample lists some 150,000 clones, over 75% occurring once. Sequenced material: peripheral blood, taken 28 days after the second AZD1222 dose. Receptors originate from an adult who received the AZD1222 COVID-19 vaccine. Each CDR3 is given with its conserved first and last residue. D genes are given only for firm matches. Some rows have no size entry. The others give once, few or many, or a class for an expanded clone.

j_call v_call d_call clone_size cdr3_nt cdr3_aa
TRBJ1-1 TRBV19 TRBD1 . TGTGCCAGTAGTATTAGTGGGGACAGATTCTTCCTGAACACTGAAGCTTTCTTT CASSISGDRFFLNTEAFF
TRBJ2-3 TRBV11-3 . . TGTGCCAGCAGCTTAGACCGGTACACAGATACGCAGTATTTT CASSLDRYTDTQYF
TRBJ2-2 TRBV6-6 TRBD2 . TGTGCCAGTCACTCTATAGCGGGGGGTACGGGCGGGGAGCTGTTTTTT CASHSIAGGTGGELFF
TRBJ2-5 TRBV18 . . TGTGCCAGCTCACCCCAGTACCAAGAGACCCAGTACTTC CASSPQYQETQYF
TRBJ2-1 TRBV5-6 . once TGTGCCAGCAGCTGGGACGTCAATGAGCAGTTCTTC CASSWDVNEQFF
TRBJ1-1 TRBV11-2 . . TGTGCCAGCAGCTTAGGAGACAGGAACACTGAAGCTTTCTTT CASSLGDRNTEAFF
TRBJ1-4 TRBV27 TRBD1 . TGTGCCAGCAGTCCCTGGACAGGATCCCAGACTAATGAAAAACTGTTTTTT CASSPWTGSQTNEKLFF
TRBJ2-3 TRBV7-2 TRBD1 few TGTGCCAGCAGCTCCGAAGGGACAGGGGACACAGATACGCAGTATTTT CASSSEGTGDTDTQYF
TRBJ2-7 TRBV5-1 TRBD1 . TGCGCCAGCAGCTTGGAACCGGGACAGGGCTACGAGCAGTACTTC CASSLEPGQGYEQYF
TRBJ1-1 TRBV2 TRBD1 . TGTGCCAGCAGTCGACAGGGAGCTGAAGCTTTCTTT CASSRQGAEAFF
TRBJ1-5 TRBV20-1 . . TGCAGTGCTAGTGGGAGGGTGGGGCAGCCCCAGCATTTT CSASGRVGQPQHF
TRBJ2-3 TRBV20-1 . . TGCAGTGGGGGCACAGATACGCAGTATTTT CSGGTDTQYF
TRBJ1-2 TRBV24-1 TRBD1 . TGTGCCACCAGTGATTTAGGACAGGGCGTTGGGGGCTACACCTTC CATSDLGQGVGGYTF
TRBJ2-1 TRBV14 TRBD1 . TGTGCCAGCAGCCTAGCAGGGGGCGCGCAGAATGAGCAGTTCTTC CASSLAGGAQNEQFF
TRBJ1-6 TRBV5-8 . . TGTGCCAGCAGCTTGGCCCTTCGAGACAGTAATTCACCCCTCCACTTT CASSLALRDSNSPLHF
TRBJ2-1 TRBV18 TRBD2 . TGTGCCAGCTCACCAGGACTAGCGGCCTACAATGAGCAGTTCTTC CASSPGLAAYNEQFF
TRBJ2-6 TRBV5-1 . . TGCGCCAGCCAAACAGGGCCCTCTGGGGCCAACGTCCTGACTTTC CASQTGPSGANVLTF
TRBJ1-2 TRBV13 . . TGTGCCAGCAGCTTAGGAAGAAAGTCCCGCTTC CASSLGRKSRF
TRBJ2-1 TRBV19 . . TGTGCCAGTAGTATAGGAGGGGCAAGGATCAATGAGCAGTTCTTC CASSIGGARINEQFF
TRBJ1-2 TRBV12-5 TRBD1 once TGTGCTAGTGGTTTGCTCCTTCAGGGACAGGGAAACTATGGCTACACCTTC CASGLLLQGQGNYGYTF
TRBJ2-5 TRBV27 TRBD2 . TGTGCCAGCAGAACTAGCGTCCAAGAGACCCAGTACTTC CASRTSVQETQYF
TRBJ1-1 TRBV5-6 TRBD1 . TGTGCCAGCAGCTTGGAGGGACAGGGGGCCGGGAAGGCTTTCTTT CASSLEGQGAGKAFF
TRBJ2-1 TRBV9 . few TGTGCCAGCAGCGGTGGGTCCTACAATGAGCAGTTCTTC CASSGGSYNEQFF
TRBJ1-2 TRBV7-9 TRBD1 once TGTGCCAGCAGCTTAGTGGACAGGAACTATGGCTACACCTTC CASSLVDRNYGYTF
TRBJ1-1 TRBV18 . . TGTGCCAGCTCACCAAGGACAAATCCCACCTTTCGAGCTTTCTTT CASSPRTNPTFRAFF
TRBJ2-1 TRBV29-1 . . TGCAGCGGCGCATTTGCGGGTGAGCAGTTCTTC CSGAFAGEQFF
TRBJ2-7 TRBV20-1 . . TGCAGTGCTTTCCACGGCTACGAGCAGTACTTC CSAFHGYEQYF